Listed below are T cell receptor beta chains from one sample, sequenced in a study of blood T cell repertoires in COVID-19. Here immunoSEQ multiplex PCR was the method, and the copy in TCRdb shows in-frame clones only, minus some. The sample includes approximately 290,000 clones, roughly nine tenths of them seen just once. The sequenced sample consisted of peripheral blood. These receptors were obtained from a man aged 18 to 30 with active or convalescent COVID-19. Both conserved end residues are part of each CDR3. D genes are given only for firm matches. Only some rows state a clone size, as once, few, many or a class for expanded clones.

clone size: once
V gene: TRBV27
D gene: NA
J gene: TRBJ1-6
CDR3 DNA: TGTGCCAGCAGTCCGAAGAGGTCCTATAATTCACCCCTCCACTTT
CDR3 protein: CASSPKRSYNSPLHF

clone size: NA
V gene: TRBV7-8
D gene: NA
J gene: TRBJ2-1
CDR3 DNA: TGTGCCAGCAGCTTCCAAGGGGACTCCTACAATGAGCAGTTCTTC
CDR3 protein: CASSFQGDSYNEQFF

clone size: NA
V gene: TRBV6-5
D gene: TRBD2
J gene: TRBJ2-1
CDR3 DNA: TGTGCCAGCAGTTCCGGCGGGGGGGCCCTCTACAATGAGCAGTTCTTC
CDR3 protein: CASSSGGGALYNEQFF

clone size: NA
V gene: TRBV6-5
D gene: TRBD1
J gene: TRBJ1-2
CDR3 DNA: TGTGCCGGGACGGTAGGGACAGGGGTAGAATATGGCTACACCTTC
CDR3 protein: CAGTVGTGVEYGYTF

clone size: NA
V gene: TRBV4-1
D gene: TRBD2
J gene: TRBJ2-7
CDR3 DNA: TGCGCCAGCAGCCCCGCCGGGACTAGGCCTGAGAGCTCCTACGAGCAGTACTTC
CDR3 protein: CASSPAGTRPESSYEQYF

clone size: NA
V gene: TRBV5-4
D gene: NA
J gene: TRBJ2-5
CDR3 DNA: TGTGCCAGCAGCTTGGATAGGTCTAGCGAAGAGACCCAGTACTTC
CDR3 protein: CASSLDRSSEETQYF

clone size: NA
V gene: TRBV4-1
D gene: TRBD1
J gene: TRBJ1-2
CDR3 DNA: TGCGCCAGCAGCCAAGAAGGAACAGGGGGGTACTATGGCTACACCTTC
CDR3 protein: CASSQEGTGGYYGYTF

clone size: NA
V gene: TRBV10-1
D gene: NA
J gene: TRBJ1-6
CDR3 DNA: TGCGCCAGCAGTTACGACGGGAATAATTCACCCCTCCACTTT
CDR3 protein: CASSYDGNNSPLHF

clone size: NA
V gene: TRBV7-9
D gene: NA
J gene: TRBJ2-5
CDR3 DNA: TGTGCATCTTCGGGTGGCACTTTAAAAGAGACCCAGTACTTC
CDR3 protein: CASSGGTLKETQYF

clone size: NA
V gene: TRBV5-1
D gene: NA
J gene: TRBJ2-2
CDR3 DNA: TGCGCCAGCAGCTTGACAGTCGGAATACGTACCACCGGGGAGCTGTTTTTT
CDR3 protein: CASSLTVGIRTTGELFF

clone size: NA
V gene: TRBV27
D gene: NA
J gene: TRBJ2-2
CDR3 DNA: TGTGCCAGCAGGGGACTCAGGGGGACCGGGGAGCTGTTTTTT
CDR3 protein: CASRGLRGTGELFF

clone size: once
V gene: TRBV13
D gene: TRBD1
J gene: TRBJ2-3
CDR3 DNA: TGTGCCAGCAGCGTGGACAGGGGTGGCGCAGATACGCAGTATTTT
CDR3 protein: CASSVDRGGADTQYF

clone size: NA
V gene: TRBV2
D gene: NA
J gene: TRBJ2-1
CDR3 DNA: TGTGCCAGCAGTTCCAGGGAATCCGTCTCCTACAATGAGCAGTTCTTC
CDR3 protein: CASSSRESVSYNEQFF

clone size: NA
V gene: TRBV11-2
D gene: NA
J gene: TRBJ1-2
CDR3 DNA: TGTGCCAGCAGCGCGGACAGTAACTATGGCTACACCTTC
CDR3 protein: CASSADSNYGYTF

clone size: NA
V gene: TRBV5-1
D gene: TRBD2
J gene: TRBJ2-7
CDR3 DNA: TGCGCCAGCAGCTTTATAACTAGCGGCTCCTACGAGCAGTACTTC
CDR3 protein: CASSFITSGSYEQYF

clone size: NA
V gene: TRBV28
D gene: NA
J gene: TRBJ1-6
CDR3 DNA: TGTGCCAGCAGAGGTAATCAGGGGTCCCTCCACTTT
CDR3 protein: CASRGNQGSLHF